What follows describes a single TCR beta chain. These data belong to a study of cytomegalovirus exposure and HLA in healthy donors. PCR used 60 Vbeta primers and 13 Jbeta primers. The data were produced by immunoSEQ multiplex PCR, yet TCRdb's version contains in-frame clones alone and is incomplete. The repertoire has roughly 100,000 clones, over 55% of them found once; the top ten carry about a sixth. Looked up from germline, CDR1 is SNHLY and CDR2 is FYNNEI. J lost 2 bases, V lost 7 bases, and 9 bases had no gene match. This CDR3 is 16 amino acids long. This TCR derives from a woman aged 18-29 years in good health and CMV-seropositive. Sequencing was performed on PBMCs. The gene calls are TRBV2 and TRBJ1-5; 9 bases map to TRBD1. CDR3 nucleotides: TGTGCCAGCAAGGGACAGGGTAAGAGGGGCAATCAGCCCCAGCATTTT. As protein: CASKGQGKRGNQPQHF.